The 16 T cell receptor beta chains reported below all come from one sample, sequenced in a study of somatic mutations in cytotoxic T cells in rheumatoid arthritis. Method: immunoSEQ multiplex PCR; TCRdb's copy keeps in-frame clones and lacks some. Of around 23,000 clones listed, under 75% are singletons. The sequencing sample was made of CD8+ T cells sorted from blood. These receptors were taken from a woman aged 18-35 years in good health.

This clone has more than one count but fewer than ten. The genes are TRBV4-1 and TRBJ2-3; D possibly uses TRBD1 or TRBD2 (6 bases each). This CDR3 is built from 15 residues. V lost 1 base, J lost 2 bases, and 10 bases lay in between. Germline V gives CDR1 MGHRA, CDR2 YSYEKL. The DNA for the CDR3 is TGCGCCAGCAGCCAAGGGGGGGCCCACACAGATACGCAGTATTTT. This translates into CASSQGGAHTDTQYF.

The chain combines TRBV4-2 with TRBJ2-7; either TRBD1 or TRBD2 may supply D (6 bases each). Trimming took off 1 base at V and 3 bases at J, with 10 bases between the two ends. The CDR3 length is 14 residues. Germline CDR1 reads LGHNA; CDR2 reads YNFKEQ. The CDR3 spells CASSQGGDNYEQYF. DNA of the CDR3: TGTGCCAGCAGCCAAGGGGGGGACAACTACGAGCAGTACTTC.

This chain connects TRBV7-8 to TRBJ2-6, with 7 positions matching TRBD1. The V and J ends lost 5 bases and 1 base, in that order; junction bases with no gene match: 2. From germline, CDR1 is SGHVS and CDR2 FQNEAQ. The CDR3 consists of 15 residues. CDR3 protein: CASSRDSSGANVLTF. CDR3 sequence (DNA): TGTGCCAGCAGCCGGGACAGTTCTGGGGCCAACGTCCTGACTTTC.

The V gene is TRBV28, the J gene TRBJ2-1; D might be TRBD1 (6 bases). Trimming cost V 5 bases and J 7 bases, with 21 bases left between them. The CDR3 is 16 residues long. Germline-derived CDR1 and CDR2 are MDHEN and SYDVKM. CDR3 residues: CASSPLRGRQKNEQFF. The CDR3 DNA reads TGTGCCAGCAGTCCCCTCAGGGGTCGCCAGAAAAATGAGCAGTTCTTC.

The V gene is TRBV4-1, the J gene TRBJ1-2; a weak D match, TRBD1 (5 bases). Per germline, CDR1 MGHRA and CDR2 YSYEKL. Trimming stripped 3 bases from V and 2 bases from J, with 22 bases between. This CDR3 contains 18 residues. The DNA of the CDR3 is TGCGCCAGCAGCCAGGATCCATATAACGGGGACGCGAACTATGGCTACACCTTC. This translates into CASSQDPYNGDANYGYTF.

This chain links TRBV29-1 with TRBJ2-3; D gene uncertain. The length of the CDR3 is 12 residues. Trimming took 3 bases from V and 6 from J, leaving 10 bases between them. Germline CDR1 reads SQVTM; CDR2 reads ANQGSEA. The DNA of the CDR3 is TGCAGCGTTGATCCGCAGGCTGATACGCAGTATTTT. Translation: CSVDPQADTQYF.

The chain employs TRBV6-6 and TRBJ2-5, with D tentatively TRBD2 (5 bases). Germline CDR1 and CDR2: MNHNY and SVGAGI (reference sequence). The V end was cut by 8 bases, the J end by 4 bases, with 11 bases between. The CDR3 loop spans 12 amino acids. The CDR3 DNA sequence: TGTGCCAGCGGAGGTAGCAGAGAGACCCAGTACTTC. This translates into CASGGSRETQYF.

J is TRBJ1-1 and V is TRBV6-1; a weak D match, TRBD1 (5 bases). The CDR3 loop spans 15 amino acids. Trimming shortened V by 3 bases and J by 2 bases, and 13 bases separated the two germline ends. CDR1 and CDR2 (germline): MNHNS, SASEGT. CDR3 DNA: TGTGCCAGCAGTGATTCCCAGGGTATAAACACTGAAGCTTTCTTT. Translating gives CASSDSQGINTEAFF.

The chain's CDR3 is CASSPSSTSPEQYV. Written as DNA, the CDR3 is TGTGCCAGCAGCCCTAGTAGTACAAGCCCCGAGCAGTACGTC. This rearrangement joins TRBV13 to TRBJ2-7; D is undetermined. CDR1 PRHDT and CDR2 FYEKMQ come from the germline V gene (reference sequence). The V end lost 5 bases, the J end lost 6 bases, and 17 bases lay between the germline ends. CDR3 length: 14 amino acids.

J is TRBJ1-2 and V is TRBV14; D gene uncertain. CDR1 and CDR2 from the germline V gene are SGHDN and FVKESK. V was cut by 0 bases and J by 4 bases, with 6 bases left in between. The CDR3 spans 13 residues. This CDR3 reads CASSQETAYGYTF. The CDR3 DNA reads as TGTGCCAGCAGCCAAGAAACAGCCTATGGCTACACCTTC.

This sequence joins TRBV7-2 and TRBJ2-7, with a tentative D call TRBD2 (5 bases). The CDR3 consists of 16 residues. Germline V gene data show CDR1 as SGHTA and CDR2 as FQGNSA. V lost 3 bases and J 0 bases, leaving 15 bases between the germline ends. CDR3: CASSLDGAVSSYEQYF. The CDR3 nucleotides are TGTGCCAGCAGCTTGGATGGAGCGGTCAGCTCCTACGAGCAGTACTTC.

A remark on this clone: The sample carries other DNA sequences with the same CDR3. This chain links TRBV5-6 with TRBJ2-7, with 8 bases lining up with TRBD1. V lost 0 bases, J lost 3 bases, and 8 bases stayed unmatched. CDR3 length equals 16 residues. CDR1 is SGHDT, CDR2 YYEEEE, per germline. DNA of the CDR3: TGTGCCAGCAGCTTGGGGGGGACAGGTCGGGTCTACGAGCAGTACTTC. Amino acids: CASSLGGTGRVYEQYF.

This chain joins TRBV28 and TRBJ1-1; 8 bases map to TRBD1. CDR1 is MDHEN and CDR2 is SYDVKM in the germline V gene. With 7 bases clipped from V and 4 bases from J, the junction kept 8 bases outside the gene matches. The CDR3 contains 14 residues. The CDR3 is CASTLTGAVTEAFF. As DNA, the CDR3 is TGTGCCAGCACCCTGACAGGGGCGGTCACTGAAGCTTTCTTT.

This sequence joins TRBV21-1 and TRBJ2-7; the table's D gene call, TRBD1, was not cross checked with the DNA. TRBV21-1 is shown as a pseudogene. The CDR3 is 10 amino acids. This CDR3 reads CASRERPGNF. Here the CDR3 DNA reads TGTGCCAGCAGGGAAAGGCCAGGAAATTTC.

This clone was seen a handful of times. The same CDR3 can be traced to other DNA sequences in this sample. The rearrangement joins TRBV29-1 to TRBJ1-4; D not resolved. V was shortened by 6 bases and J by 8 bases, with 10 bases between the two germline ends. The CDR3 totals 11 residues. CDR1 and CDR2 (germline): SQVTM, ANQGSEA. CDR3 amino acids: CSVGGEEKLFF. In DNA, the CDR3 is TGCAGCGTAGGAGGTGAAGAAAAACTGTTTTTT. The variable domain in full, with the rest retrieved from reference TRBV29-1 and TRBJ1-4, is SAVISQKPSRDICQRGTSLTIQCQVDSQVTMMFWYRQQPGQSLTLIATANQGSEATYESGFVIDKFPISRPNLTFSTLTVSNMSPEDSSIYLCSVGGEEKLFFGSGTQLSVL.

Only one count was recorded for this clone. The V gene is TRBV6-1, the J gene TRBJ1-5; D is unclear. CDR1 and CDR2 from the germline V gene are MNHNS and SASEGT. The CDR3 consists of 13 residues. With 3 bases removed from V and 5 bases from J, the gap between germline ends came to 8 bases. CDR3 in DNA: TGTGCCAGCAGTGAGGTCAGCTATCAGCCCCAGCATTTT. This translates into CASSEVSYQPQHF.